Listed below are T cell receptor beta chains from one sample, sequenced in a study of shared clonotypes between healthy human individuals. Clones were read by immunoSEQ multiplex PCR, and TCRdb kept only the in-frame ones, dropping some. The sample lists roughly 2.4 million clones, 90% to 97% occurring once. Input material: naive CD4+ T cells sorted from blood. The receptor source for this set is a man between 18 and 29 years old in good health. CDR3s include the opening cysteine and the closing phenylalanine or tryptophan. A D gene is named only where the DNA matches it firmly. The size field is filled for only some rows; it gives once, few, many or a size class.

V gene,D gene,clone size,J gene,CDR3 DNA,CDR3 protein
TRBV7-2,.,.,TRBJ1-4,TGTGCCAGCAGCAATCCGGGGTCTAATGAAAAACTGTTTTTT,CASSNPGSNEKLFF
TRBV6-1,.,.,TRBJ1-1,TGTGCCAGCAATCTACAGGGTAGGACTGAAGCTTTCTTT,CASNLQGRTEAFF
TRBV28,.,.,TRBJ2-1,TGTGCCAGTTCCTCCGGGACCACCTTGAATGAGCAGTTCTTC,CASSSGTTLNEQFF
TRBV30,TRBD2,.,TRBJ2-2,TGTGCCTGGAGCCAAGAGCGGGGGGGCCGAACCGGGGAGCTGTTTTTT,CAWSQERGGRTGELFF
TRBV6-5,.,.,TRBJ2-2,TGTGCCAGCAGCCGGACTGTTGACGCCGGGGAGCTGTTTTTT,CASSRTVDAGELFF
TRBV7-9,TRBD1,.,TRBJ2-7,TGTGCCAGCAGCCCCCGGACAGGGGCATATTACGAGCAGTACTTC,CASSPRTGAYYEQYF
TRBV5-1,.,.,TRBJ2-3,TGCGCCAGCAGCTTTCGCGGTGACACAGATACGCAGTATTTT,CASSFRGDTDTQYF
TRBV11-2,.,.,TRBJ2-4,TGTGCCAGCAGATCCGACACAGAAAACATTCAGTACTTC,CASRSDTENIQYF
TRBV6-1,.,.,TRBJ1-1,TGTGCCAGCAGTGAATTTCCTGGGGGGTTGTACACTGAAGCTTTCTTT,CASSEFPGGLYTEAFF
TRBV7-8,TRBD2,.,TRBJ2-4,TGTGCCAGCAGCCGCCTACGAGCGGGGCTAGCCAAAAACATTCAGTACTTC,CASSRLRAGLAKNIQYF
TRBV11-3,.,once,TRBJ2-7,TGTGCCAGCAGGGGATCCGACTCCTACGAGCAGTACTTC,CASRGSDSYEQYF
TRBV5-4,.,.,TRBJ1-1,TGTGCCAGCAGCTTGGATCGCGTGGGGAACACTGAAGCTTTCTTT,CASSLDRVGNTEAFF
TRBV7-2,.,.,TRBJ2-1,TGTGCCAGCAGCTTTAGCGGCTCCTACAATGAGCAGTTCTTC,CASSFSGSYNEQFF
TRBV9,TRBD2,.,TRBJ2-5,TGTGCCAGCAGCGGGTTAGCGGGGATGGGGGAGACCCAGTACTTC,CASSGLAGMGETQYF
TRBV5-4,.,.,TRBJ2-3,TGTGCCAGCAGCTTGCAGAGGGGTAGCACAGATACGCAGTATTTT,CASSLQRGSTDTQYF
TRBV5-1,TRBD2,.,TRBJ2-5,TGCGCCAGCAGCTCCACTGGACTAGCGGGAGGGGTGACCCAGTACTTC,CASSSTGLAGGVTQYF
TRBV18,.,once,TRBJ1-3,TGTGCCAGCTCACCAGTCCTCGGGCAGAGCTCTGGAAACACCATATATTTT,CASSPVLGQSSGNTIYF
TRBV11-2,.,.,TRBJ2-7,TGTGCCAGCAGCTCAGAACAGGGCACCTACGAGCAGTACTTC,CASSSEQGTYEQYF
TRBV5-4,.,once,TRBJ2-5,TGTGCCAGCAGCCTGGCCAGGGAACAGGTCGAAGAGACCCAGTACTTC,CASSLAREQVEETQYF
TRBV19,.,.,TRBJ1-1,TGTGCCAGTAGTAGAGCCGATGGACAGCCCGTCGGGACGGCTTTCTTT,CASSRADGQPVGTAFF
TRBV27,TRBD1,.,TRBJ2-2,TGTGCCAGCAGTCCTCGGACAGGGGCGAACACCGGGGAGCTGTTTTTT,CASSPRTGANTGELFF
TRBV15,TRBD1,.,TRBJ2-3,TGTGCCACCAGCTGGGACAGGGCGTTCACAGATACGCAGTATTTT,CATSWDRAFTDTQYF
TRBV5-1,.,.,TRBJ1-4,TGCGCCAGCAGCTTGGACGCGGGGCTGGGGAAACTGTTTTTT,CASSLDAGLGKLFF
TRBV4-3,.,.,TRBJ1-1,TGCGCCAGCAGCCAAGTCGCAGGGCTGAACACTGAAGCTTTCTTT,CASSQVAGLNTEAFF
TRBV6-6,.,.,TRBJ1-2,TGTGCCAGCAGTCCCCCCCCTGCATATAACTATGGCTACACCTTC,CASSPPPAYNYGYTF
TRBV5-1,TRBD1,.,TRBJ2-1,TGCGCCAGCAGCGTGACAGGGGGCCTGTATGAGCAGTTCTTC,CASSVTGGLYEQFF
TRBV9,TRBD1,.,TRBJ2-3,TGTGCCAGCAGCGACAGGGGTAACACAGATACGCAGTATTTT,CASSDRGNTDTQYF
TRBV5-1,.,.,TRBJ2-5,TGCGCCAGCAGCTCCCCCGGAGAAGAGACCCAGTACTTC,CASSSPGEETQYF
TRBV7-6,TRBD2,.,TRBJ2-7,TGTGCCAGCAGCTTATCCGGGACTAGCGGTTACGAGCAGTACTTC,CASSLSGTSGYEQYF
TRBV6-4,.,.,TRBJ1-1,TGTGCCAGCAGGAAGGACGAAGAGGAGACTGAAGCTTTCTTT,CASRKDEEETEAFF
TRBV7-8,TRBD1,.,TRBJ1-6,TGTGCCAGCAGGAACGACATGGCCGGGACAGTAATTTCACCCCTCCACTTT,CASRNDMAGTVISPLHF
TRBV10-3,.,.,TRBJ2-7,TGTGCCATCAGTGAGTCAGGTTCCTACGAGCAGTACTTC,CAISESGSYEQYF
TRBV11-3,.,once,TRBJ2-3,TGTGCCAGCAGCTTAGGCGGGGATGCAGATACGCAGTATTTT,CASSLGGDADTQYF
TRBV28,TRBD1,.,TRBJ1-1,TGTGCCAGCAGTTTACCGGGACAGGGGAGGAAAGCTTTCTTT,CASSLPGQGRKAFF
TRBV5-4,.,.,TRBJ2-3,TGTGCCAGCAGCTTGGACAGCACAGATACGCAGTATTTT,CASSLDSTDTQYF
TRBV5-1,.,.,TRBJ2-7,TGCGCCAGCAGCTTGGCCGCCGAAAACGAGCAGTACTTC,CASSLAAENEQYF
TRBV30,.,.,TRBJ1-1,TGTGCCTGGGGACTGGGAGTGAACACTGAAGCTTTCTTT,CAWGLGVNTEAFF
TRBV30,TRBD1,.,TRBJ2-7,TGTGCCTGGAGCCCAGGGGGCTACGAGCAGTACTTC,CAWSPGGYEQYF
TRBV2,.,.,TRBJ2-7,TGTGCCGGGCGGACAGACCAGTACGAGCAGTACTTC,CAGRTDQYEQYF
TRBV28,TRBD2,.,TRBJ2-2,TGTGCCAGCAGCCGCCTCGGGACTAGCGGAGCGAACACCGGGGAGCTGTTTTTT,CASSRLGTSGANTGELFF
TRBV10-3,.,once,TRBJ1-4,TGTGCCATCAGTGGTGGGGCAGGCAATGAAAAACTGTTTTTT,CAISGGAGNEKLFF
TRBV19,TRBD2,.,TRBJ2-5,TGTGCCAGTAGTATTAGAGCGGGGGTCTACCAAGAGACCCAGTACTTC,CASSIRAGVYQETQYF
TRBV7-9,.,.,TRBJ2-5,TGTGCCAGCAGCTCCCTCCGTTCGGGGACGCTCTTCCAAGAGACCCAGTACTTC,CASSSLRSGTLFQETQYF
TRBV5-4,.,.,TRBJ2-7,TGTGCCAGCAGCTCAACCCCCTTTACGGGCGAGCAGTACTTC,CASSSTPFTGEQYF
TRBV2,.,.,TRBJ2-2,TGTGCCAGCAGTAAAATGGGGAACACCGGGGAGCTGTTTTTT,CASSKMGNTGELFF
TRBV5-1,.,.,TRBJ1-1,TGCGCCAGCAGCTTGGGGACACTGATGAACACTGAAGCTTTCTTT,CASSLGTLMNTEAFF